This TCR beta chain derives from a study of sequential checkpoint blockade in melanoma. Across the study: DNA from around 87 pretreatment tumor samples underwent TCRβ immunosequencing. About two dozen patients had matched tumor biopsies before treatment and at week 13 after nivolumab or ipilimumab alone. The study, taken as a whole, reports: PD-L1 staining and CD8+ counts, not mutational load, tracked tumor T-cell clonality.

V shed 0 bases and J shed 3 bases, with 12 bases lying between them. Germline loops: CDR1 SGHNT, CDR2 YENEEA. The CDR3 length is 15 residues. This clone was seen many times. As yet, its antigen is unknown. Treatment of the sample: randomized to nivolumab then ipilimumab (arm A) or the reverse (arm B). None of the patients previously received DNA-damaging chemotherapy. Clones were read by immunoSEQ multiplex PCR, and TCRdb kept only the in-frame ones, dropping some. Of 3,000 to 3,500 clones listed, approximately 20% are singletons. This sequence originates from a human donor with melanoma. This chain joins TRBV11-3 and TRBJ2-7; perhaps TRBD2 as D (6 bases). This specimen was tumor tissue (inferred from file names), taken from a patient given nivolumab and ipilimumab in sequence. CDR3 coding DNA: TGTGCCAGCAGCTTAGAGGGGACTTCTCTCTACGAGCAGTACTTC. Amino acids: CASSLEGTSLYEQYF. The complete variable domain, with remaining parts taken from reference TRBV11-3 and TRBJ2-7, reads EAGVVQSPRYKIIEKKQPVAFWCNPISGHNTLYWYLQNLGQGPELLIRYENEEAVDDSQLPKDRFSAERLKGVDSTLKIQPAELGDSAVYLCASSLEGTSLYEQYFGPGTRLTVT.